The present T cell receptor beta chain was sequenced within a study of shared clonotypes between healthy human individuals. The naive CD8 subset, CD45RO-negative cells positively selected for CCR7, excluded terminally differentiated effector memory CD45RA+ cells. The protocol was immunoSEQ multiplex PCR, while the TCRdb copy is restricted to in-frame clones and leaves out a portion. Of more than 2 million clones listed, 93% were seen once; the top ten hold under 2%. Unmatched junction bases numbered 6, after V lost 4 bases and J lost 0 bases. This CDR3 comprises 16 residues. Germline loops: CDR1 LNHDA, CDR2 SQIVND (reference sequence).

This sequence was found in a man aged 18 to 30 in good health. Some clones in this sample may be carry-over from other donors' samples. The V call is TRBV19, the J call TRBJ2-7; 10 bases agree with TRBD2. Sequencing was carried out using naive CD8+ T cells from PBMCs. CDR3 in amino acids: CASSRTSGIDSYEQYF. In DNA, the CDR3 is TGTGCCAGTAGTAGAACTAGCGGGATAGACTCCTACGAGCAGTACTTC.